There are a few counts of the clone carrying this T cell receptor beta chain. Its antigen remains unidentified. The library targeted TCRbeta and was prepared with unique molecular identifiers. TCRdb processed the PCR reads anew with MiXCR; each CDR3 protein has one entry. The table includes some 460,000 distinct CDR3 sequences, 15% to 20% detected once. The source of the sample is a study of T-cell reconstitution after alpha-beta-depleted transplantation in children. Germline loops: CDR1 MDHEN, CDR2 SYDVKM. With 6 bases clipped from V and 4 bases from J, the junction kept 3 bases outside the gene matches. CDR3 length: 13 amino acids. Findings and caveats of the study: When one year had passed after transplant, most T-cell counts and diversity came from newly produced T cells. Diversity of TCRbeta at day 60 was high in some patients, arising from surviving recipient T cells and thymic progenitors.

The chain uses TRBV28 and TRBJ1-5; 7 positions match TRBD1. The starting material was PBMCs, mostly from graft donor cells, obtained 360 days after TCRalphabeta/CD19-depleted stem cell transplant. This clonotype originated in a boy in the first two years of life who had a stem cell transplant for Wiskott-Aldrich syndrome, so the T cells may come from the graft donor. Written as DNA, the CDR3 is TGTGCCAGCAGCCAACAGGGGAATCAGCCCCAGCATTTT. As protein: CASSQQGNQPQHF.